This T cell receptor (beta chain) was sequenced in a study of CD8 T cells in ankylosing spondylitis. Study results and caveats: Typical of ankylosing spondylitis blood, it appeared, was a TCR beta motif of under 10 highly homologous variants. Some of these motif variants have turned up before, in reports on reactive arthritis synovial fluid and blood. It was reported that disease-linked clones were significantly enriched in matched ankylosing spondylitis synovial fluid.

Between the trimmed V and J ends, which lost 3 bases and 13 bases, there was a span of 16 bases. Germline V gene data show CDR1 as DFQATT and CDR2 as SNEGSKA (reference sequence). The CDR3 length is 13 residues. Making use of molecular barcodes, quantitative 5'-RACE generated TCR beta libraries. TCRdb reanalysed the 5' RACE reads using MiXCR and keeps one entry per CDR3 protein. The table has 300,000 to 400,000 distinct CDR3 sequences, 20% to 25% seen once. In regard to this clonotype: Its cognate antigen is unknown.

Sequenced material: blood, either unsorted or a sorted T cell fraction (not recorded which). The sequence was obtained from a male donor with ankylosing spondylitis. This sequence joins TRBV20-1 and TRBJ1-6, with no clear D. CDR3 DNA sequence: TGCAGTGCTAGCGCCCGAGTCGAGGGCCCCCTCCACTTT. Amino acids: CSASARVEGPLHF.